The entry below gives a single T cell receptor (beta chain) sequence along with its context. The antigen is undetermined. This entry is derived from a study of human thymus T cells. Study-wide results and caveats: Thymic as well as blood repertoires seemed to favor certain V and J genes unevenly.

Profiling relied on immunoSEQ multiplex PCR, and the TCRdb table lists in-frame clones only, not all of them. There are roughly 130,000 clones in the sample; around 95% occur only once, and under 0.025% lies in the top ten. The thymus tissue came from resections taken during corrective heart surgery. V was cut by 0 bases and J by 0 bases, with 12 bases left in between. Per the germline V gene, CDR1 is LGHNA and CDR2 is YSLEER. The CDR3 is 16 amino acids. The V gene is TRBV4-3, the J gene TRBJ2-7; unclear D gene. This TCR came from a boy younger than two with a congenital heart defect but otherwise immunologically healthy. Sample: thymus tissue. This chain's CDR3 is CASSQEVTFSSYEQYF. CDR3 in DNA: TGCGCCAGCAGCCAAGAAGTGACGTTCAGCTCCTACGAGCAGTACTTC.